This T cell receptor (beta chain) appears in the sequencing data of a study of tumor-infiltrating lymphocytes in primary liver carcinoma. Study as a whole: About 3.5 to 8 million productive TCRbeta reads were obtained from the samples, with similar numbers across tissue types. Study conclusions and caveats: Among the pair types, tumor region pairs showed more overlap than tumor-adjacent and tumor-blood pairs.

Germline values: CDR1 SGHNT, CDR2 YENEEA. The CDR3 runs 17 residues. With regard to this clonotype: What it binds is unknown. An end of the junction does not agree with germline; a read error may underlie this.

Investigators took RNA and DNA out together from roughly 21-30 mg of unsorted bulk tissue. Constant-region priming of 500 ng total RNA yielded TCR beta cDNA. Each TCR beta library was derived from three nested multiplex PCR rounds that employed slightly modified ARM-PCR. Amplification in the first two PCR rounds was performed using TRBV1-TRBV30 forward primers and a C-beta reverse primer for 10 cycles each. TCRdb re-analysed the multiplex PCR reads in MiXCR, keeping a single row per CDR3 protein. The sample has about 120,000 distinct CDR3 sequences, 65% to 75% seen once. J is TRBJ1-2 and V is TRBV11-3, with D hard to call. The source material was tumor-adjacent normal liver tissue. This TCR derives from a woman aged 55-69 years with primary liver carcinoma and hepatitis B virus infection. In DNA, the CDR3 is TGTGCCAGTAGCTCTGGCCTCCTGGGCTGGGTAACTGATGGCTACACCTTC. Amino acid sequence: CASSSGLLGWVTDGYTF.